This T cell receptor (beta chain) was sequenced during a study of blood T cells in healthy people across ages (dated by TCRdb to 2014 to 2015). A note on the overall study: In model experiments, template switching captured roughly one uniquely barcoded TCR beta cDNA molecule for every two T cells. Using deep sequencing normalized with unique cDNA molecular identifiers, the study measured how TCR beta repertoire diversity changes with age. Four age groups were formed from the donors: young (average approximately 17 years), middle-aged (less than 40), aged (approximately 60) and long-lived (approximately 78). To avoid experimental bias, donors of different ages were randomly spread across the sequencing lanes. Two additional independent replicas of 1 million unique cDNA reads from the same blood draw were analyzed for two donors (one aged 18 to 30 and one aged 80 or older).

Trimming takes 4 bases from V and 3 bases from J, and the germline ends sit 15 bases apart. CDR1 and CDR2 were assigned from the germline V gene as SGHDN and FVKESK. From its cysteine to its phenylalanine, the CDR3 spans 15 amino acids. The read is trimmed to its CDR3 DNA, 45 bases read in frame from base 1. The library was generated by 5' RACE. The sequencer was an Illumina HiSeq 2500. The second PCR ran for about 7 to 11 cycles and used a J-beta primer mix along with a sample-barcoded 5' primer. A unique molecular identifier was introduced onto each TCR beta cDNA molecule by a template-switch 5' adaptor carrying 12 random nucleotides. At least 2.5 million CDR3-containing paired-end reads were obtained from each sample. First-strand cDNA synthesis was performed from all RNA using the Mint cDNA synthesis kit, with priming by a TRBC-specific oligonucleotide. Following uracil-DNA glycosylase treatment, a first 18-cycle PCR with universal primers M1SS and BC2_uni_R was performed on all cDNA. In the authors' own workflow: Each sample was normalized by randomly selecting 1 million high-quality reads, each carrying a distinct molecular identifier. Reads with shared molecular identifiers were discarded instead of being binned into consensus sequences. MiTCR, set to a Q25 quality threshold and the strictest error-elimination algorithm, was used for CDR3 identification, clonotype clustering and error correction. Lower-bound total TCR beta diversity was estimated with a nonparametric unseen species model using Euler transformation. TCRdb reran the public reads through fastp at Q25 and MiXCR, keeping productive beta chains. One record per CDR3 amino acid sequence lists the most common genes and DNA. The V and J calls come from TCRdb's annotation, not from the publication. This sample is represented by around 790,000 distinct CDR3 sequences; 40% to 50% of them were singletons. Jointly, the top ten make up roughly 18% of the sample.

Results and caveats for the whole study, not just this receptor: There was a strong correlation between observed TCR beta diversity and the percentage of naive T cells measured by flow cytometry. Donor CMV infection status was unknown, potentially confounding age-related changes in expanded clonotypes. Since profiling was done on bulk unsorted PBMCs, naive and antigen-experienced compartments could not be conclusively compared. Observed TCR beta diversity per million T cells fell roughly linearly with age, and a significant reduction was already apparent by age approximately 41. Compared with the aged group, the long-lived group had more naive CD4+ T cells, fewer expanded clones and increased TCR diversity, a pattern suggesting age selection. Estimates of total diversity based on one million sequenced T cells were regarded as lower bounds and as underestimates.

This clonotype was found many times. It has no known antigen specificity. No quality values exist for individual bases; no much larger clone is one base distant. Systemically healthy Caucasian individuals from Russia, over 30 in total and aged roughly 6 to 100 years, were included as donors. Each donor gave 8 to 10 milliliters of peripheral blood, drawn into EDTA-treated Vacutainer tubes. Ficoll-Paque density-gradient centrifugation was used to isolate PBMCs, with at least 6.5 million per sample. Trizol reagent was used to extract total RNA from the PBMCs, yielding at least 5 micrograms per sample. The percentages of naive CD45RAhigh/CD27high T cells were determined by flow cytometry on a PBMC aliquot from every donor.

This chain is built from TRBV14 and TRBJ1-2; the D gene is perhaps TRBD1, on 5 matching bases. The sequence came from a man in his 60s in good health. The sample was blood. The DNA sequence is TGTGCCAGCAGCCGCTTGACAGATTGGGACTATGGCTACACCTTC. Its protein is CASSRLTDWDYGYTF.